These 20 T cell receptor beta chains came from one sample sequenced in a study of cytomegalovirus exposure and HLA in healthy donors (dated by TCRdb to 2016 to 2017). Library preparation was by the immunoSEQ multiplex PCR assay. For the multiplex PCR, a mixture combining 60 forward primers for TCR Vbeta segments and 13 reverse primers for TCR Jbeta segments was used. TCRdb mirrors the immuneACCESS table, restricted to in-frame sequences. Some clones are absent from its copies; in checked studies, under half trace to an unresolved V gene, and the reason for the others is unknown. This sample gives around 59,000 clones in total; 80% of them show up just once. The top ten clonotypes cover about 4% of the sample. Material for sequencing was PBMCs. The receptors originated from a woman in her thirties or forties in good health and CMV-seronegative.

The CDR3 reads CASSPGLARGDEQYF. As DNA, the CDR3 is TGTGCCAGCAGCCCCGGACTGGCTCGGGGGGACGAGCAGTACTTC. The J gene is TRBJ2-7, the V gene TRBV7-9, with 7 bases matching TRBD2. CDR1 and CDR2 from the germline V gene are SEHNR and FQNEAQ (reference sequence). The CDR3 runs 15 residues. V gave up 5 bases and J gave up 5 bases; unmatched junction bases: 12.

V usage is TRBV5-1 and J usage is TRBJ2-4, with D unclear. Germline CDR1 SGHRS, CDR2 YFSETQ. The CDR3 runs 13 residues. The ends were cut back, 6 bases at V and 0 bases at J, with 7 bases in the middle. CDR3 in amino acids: CASNSLAKNIQYF. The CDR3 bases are TGCGCCAGCAACTCCCTAGCCAAAAACATTCAGTACTTC.

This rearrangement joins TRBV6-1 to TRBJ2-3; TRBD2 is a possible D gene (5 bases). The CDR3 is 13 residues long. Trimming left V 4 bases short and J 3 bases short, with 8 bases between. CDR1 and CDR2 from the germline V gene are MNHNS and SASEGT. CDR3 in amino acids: CASSGTRTDTQYF. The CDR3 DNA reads TGTGCCAGCAGTGGCACTAGAACAGATACGCAGTATTTT.

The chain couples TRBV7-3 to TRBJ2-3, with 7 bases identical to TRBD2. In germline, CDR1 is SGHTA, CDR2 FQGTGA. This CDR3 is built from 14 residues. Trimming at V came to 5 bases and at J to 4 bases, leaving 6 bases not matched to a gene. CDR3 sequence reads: CASSPAGWPDTQYF. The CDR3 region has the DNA TGTGCCAGCAGCCCAGCGGGATGGCCAGATACGCAGTATTTT.

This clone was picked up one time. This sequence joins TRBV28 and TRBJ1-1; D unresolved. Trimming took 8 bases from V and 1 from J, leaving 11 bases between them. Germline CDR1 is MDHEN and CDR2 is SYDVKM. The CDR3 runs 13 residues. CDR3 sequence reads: CASGGQWNTEAFF. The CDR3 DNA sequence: TGTGCCAGCGGAGGGCAGTGGAACACTGAAGCTTTCTTT.

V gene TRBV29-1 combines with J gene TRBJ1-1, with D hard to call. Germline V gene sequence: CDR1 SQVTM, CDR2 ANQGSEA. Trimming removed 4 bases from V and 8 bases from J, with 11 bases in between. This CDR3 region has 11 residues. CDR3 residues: CSVAVGPEAFF. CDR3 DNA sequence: TGCAGCGTTGCGGTGGGCCCAGAAGCTTTCTTT.

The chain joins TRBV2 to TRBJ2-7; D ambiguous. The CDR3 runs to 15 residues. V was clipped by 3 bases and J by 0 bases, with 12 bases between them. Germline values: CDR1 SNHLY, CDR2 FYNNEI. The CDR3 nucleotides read TGTGCCAGCAGTGAGGCCCACGCCAGCTCCTACGAGCAGTACTTC. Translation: CASSEAHASSYEQYF.

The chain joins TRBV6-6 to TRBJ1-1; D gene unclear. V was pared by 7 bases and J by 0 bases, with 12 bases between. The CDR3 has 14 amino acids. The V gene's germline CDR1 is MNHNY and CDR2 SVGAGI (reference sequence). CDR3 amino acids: CASTPRVLNTEAFF. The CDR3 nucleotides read TGTGCCAGCACCCCCCGGGTTCTGAACACTGAAGCTTTCTTT.

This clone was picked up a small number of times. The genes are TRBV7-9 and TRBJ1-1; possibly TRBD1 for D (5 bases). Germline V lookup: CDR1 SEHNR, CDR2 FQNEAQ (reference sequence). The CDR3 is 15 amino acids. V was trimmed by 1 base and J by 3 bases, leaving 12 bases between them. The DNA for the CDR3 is TGTGCCAGCAGCTTAGGGGCAGGGCTCGACACTGAAGCTTTCTTT. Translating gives CASSLGAGLDTEAFF.

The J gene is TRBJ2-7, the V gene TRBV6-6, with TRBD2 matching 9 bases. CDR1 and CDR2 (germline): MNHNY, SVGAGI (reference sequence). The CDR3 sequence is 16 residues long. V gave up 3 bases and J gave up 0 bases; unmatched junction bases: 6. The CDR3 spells CASSYGASGISYEQYF. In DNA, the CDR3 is TGTGCCAGCAGTTATGGGGCTAGCGGGATCTCCTACGAGCAGTACTTC.

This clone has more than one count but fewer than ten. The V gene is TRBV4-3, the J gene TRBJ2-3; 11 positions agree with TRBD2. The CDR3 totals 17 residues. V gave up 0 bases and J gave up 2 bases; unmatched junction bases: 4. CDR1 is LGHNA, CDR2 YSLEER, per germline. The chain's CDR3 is CASSQDLAGGYTDTQYF. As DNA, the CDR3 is TGCGCCAGCAGCCAAGACTTAGCGGGAGGGTACACAGATACGCAGTATTTT.

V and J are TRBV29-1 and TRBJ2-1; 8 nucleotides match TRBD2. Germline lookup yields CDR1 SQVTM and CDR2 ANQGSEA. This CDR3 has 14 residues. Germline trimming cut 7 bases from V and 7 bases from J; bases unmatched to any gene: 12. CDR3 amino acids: CSGLLAESLNEQFF. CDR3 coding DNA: TGCAGCGGCTTACTAGCGGAGTCTTTAAATGAGCAGTTCTTC.

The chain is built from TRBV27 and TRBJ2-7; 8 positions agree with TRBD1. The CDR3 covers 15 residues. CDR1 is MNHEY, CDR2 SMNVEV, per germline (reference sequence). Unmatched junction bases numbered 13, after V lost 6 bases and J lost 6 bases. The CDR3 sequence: CASRLGSGQGFEQYF. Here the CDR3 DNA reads TGTGCCAGCAGGTTAGGATCAGGACAGGGATTCGAGCAGTACTTC.

The CDR3 is CASRLDRNTEAFF. Here the CDR3 DNA reads TGTGCCAGCAGATTGGACAGGAACACTGAAGCTTTCTTT. The V and J genes are TRBV28 and TRBJ1-1, with D possibly being TRBD1 (6 bases). With 6 bases removed from V and 1 base from J, the gap between germline ends came to 9 bases. Germline values: CDR1 MDHEN, CDR2 SYDVKM. This CDR3 is built from 13 residues.

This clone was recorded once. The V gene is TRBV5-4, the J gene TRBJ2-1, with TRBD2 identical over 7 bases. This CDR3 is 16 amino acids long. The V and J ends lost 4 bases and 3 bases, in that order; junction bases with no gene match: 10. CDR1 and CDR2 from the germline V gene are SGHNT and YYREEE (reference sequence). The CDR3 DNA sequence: TGTGCCAGCAGCCACACCCGGAGCGGGAACTACAATGAGCAGTTCTTC. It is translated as CASSHTRSGNYNEQFF.

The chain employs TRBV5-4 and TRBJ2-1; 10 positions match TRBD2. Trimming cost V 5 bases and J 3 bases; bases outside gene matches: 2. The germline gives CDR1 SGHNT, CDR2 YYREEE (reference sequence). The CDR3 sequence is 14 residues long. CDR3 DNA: TGTGCCAGCAGTGGACTAGCGGACTACAATGAGCAGTTCTTC. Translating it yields CASSGLADYNEQFF. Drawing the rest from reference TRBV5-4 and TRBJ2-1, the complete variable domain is ETGVTQSPTHLIKTRGQQVTLRCSSQSGHNTVSWYQQALGQGPQFIFQYYREEENGRGNFPPRFSGLQFPNYSSELNVNALELDDSALYLCASSGLADYNEQFFGPGTRLTVL.

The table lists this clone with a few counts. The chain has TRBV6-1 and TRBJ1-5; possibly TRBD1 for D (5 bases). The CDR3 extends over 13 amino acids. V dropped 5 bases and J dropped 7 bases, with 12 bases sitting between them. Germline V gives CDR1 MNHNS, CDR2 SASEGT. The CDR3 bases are TGTGCCAGCAGTCCACCCAGGGAACAGCCCCAGCATTTT. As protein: CASSPPREQPQHF.

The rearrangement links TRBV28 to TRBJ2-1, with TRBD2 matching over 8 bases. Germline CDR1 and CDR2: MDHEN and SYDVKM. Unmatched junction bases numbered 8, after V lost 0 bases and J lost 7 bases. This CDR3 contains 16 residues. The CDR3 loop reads CASSLWLAGGQNEQFF. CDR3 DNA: TGTGCCAGCAGTTTATGGTTGGCGGGAGGTCAGAATGAGCAGTTCTTC.

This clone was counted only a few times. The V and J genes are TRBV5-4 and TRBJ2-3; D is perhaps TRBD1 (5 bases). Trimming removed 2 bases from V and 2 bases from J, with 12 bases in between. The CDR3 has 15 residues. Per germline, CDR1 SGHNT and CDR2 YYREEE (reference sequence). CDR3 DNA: TGTGCCAGCAGCTTTTGGGGCAGGGTCACAGATACGCAGTATTTT. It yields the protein CASSFWGRVTDTQYF.

In nucleotides, the CDR3 is TGCGCCAGCAGCTTGGGAACTAGCGGAAGCTCCTACAATGAGCAGTTCTTC. Translated, it gives CASSLGTSGSSYNEQFF. The chain employs TRBV5-1 and TRBJ2-1; 8 bases line up with TRBD2. The CDR3 consists of 17 residues. Losses at the gene ends were 0 bases for V and 0 bases for J; bases not matched to a gene: 5. Germline V gene data show CDR1 as SGHRS and CDR2 as YFSETQ.